This TCR beta chain is drawn from a study of OX40 agonist ivuxolimab in advanced cancers. Context from the whole study: Ivuxolimab was an agonistic, fully human IgG2 monoclonal antibody directed against OX40 (CD134), a costimulatory receptor. Intravenous ivuxolimab was administered to patients every 2 weeks at six dose levels: 0.01, 0.1, 0.3, 1.5, 3 and 10 mg/kg. Of the roughly 52 patients in dose escalation, 19 had hepatocellular carcinoma, approximately 15 had melanoma, 9 had renal cell carcinoma and 9 had head and neck cancer. A male proportion of 82.7% and a mean age of approximately 55 years, ranging from roughly 23 to 80, were recorded for the dose-escalation cohort. Patients were allowed to have had prior anti-PD-1, anti-PD-L1 or anti-CTLA-4 therapy, and roughly two fifths of the dose-escalation patients had been treated with checkpoint inhibitors. Three dose-escalation patients achieved partial responses, one with hepatocellular carcinoma and two with cutaneous melanoma. The point of sequencing TCRbeta in the periphery was to test whether ivuxolimab changed TCR sequence diversity and drove clonal T-cell expansion. The monotherapy dose-escalation portion (N ≈ 52 patients) of the phase I ivuxolimab trial is reported in the paper.

The full study reports these points: After ivuxolimab, expanded clones were on average more numerous among CD8+ T cells than among CD4+ T cells. Low levels of normalized T-cell clonal expansion were also seen in some patients who did not respond. Partial responders in the 0.1-3.0 mg/kg groups had among the lowest normalized peripheral clonal expansion, especially among CD8+ T cells. Which antigens the clonally expanded peripheral T cells were specific for was not determined. At doses of 0.1 to 3.0 mg/kg, clonal expansion of both CD4+ and CD8+ T cells in blood was seen between baseline and week 6.

Reading the germline V gene gives CDR1 KGHSH and CDR2 LQKENI. The germline V end is reduced by 3 bases and the J end by 5 bases; junction bases left unmatched: 7. From the cysteine up to the phenylalanine, the CDR3 has a length of 16 residues. The read is trimmed to its CDR3 DNA, 48 bases read in frame from base 1. Genomic DNA was extracted from sorted cells for sequencing of the TCRbeta CDR3 region. The immunoSEQ Assay was used to sequence the TCRbeta CDR3 regions. As stored in TCRdb, this immuneACCESS dataset retains in-frame rearrangements with V and J assigned. A fraction of the clones does not appear; measured against another copy, unresolved V genes explain less than half of the discrepancy, and the remainder lacks a known reason. This sample comprises 59,000 or so clones, 87% of them detected only once. The top ten constitute roughly 0.34% of the sample. The trial excluded patients who had a history of autoimmune disease or were on systemic immunosuppression. Peripheral blood for TCR sequencing was drawn from every dose cohort at baseline, at cycle 4 day 1 and at cycle 7 day 1. Samples were obtained from an open-label, multicenter, first-in-human phase I dose-escalation trial of ivuxolimab. The trial enrolled adults with locally advanced or metastatic head and neck squamous cell, hepatocellular, melanoma or renal cell carcinoma. Before TCR sequencing, CD4+ T cells and CD8+ T cells from peripheral blood were sorted into separate populations.

To note about this clone: Its antigen is still unknown. The input lacks base qualities; no much larger clone sits a single base away.

The clonotype originates from an adult with an advanced solid tumor such as melanoma, head and neck, liver or kidney cancer. The rearranged segments are TRBV18 and TRBJ1-5; a stretch of 10 junction bases matches TRBD1. Sequencing used CD4+ or CD8+ T cells sorted from blood, obtained in a trial of the OX40 agonist ivuxolimab. The sequenced DNA: TGTGCCAGCTCACCTCAAATGGGACAGGGGTATCAGCCCCAGCATTTT. The resulting protein is CASSPQMGQGYQPQHF.